This T cell receptor beta chain was documented in a study of T cells in localized non-small cell lung cancer. Of note for this clone: What it recognizes is unknown.

Using immunoSEQ multiplex PCR, the repertoire was profiled, and TCRdb retains in-frame clones only, with some absent. The sample carries 60,000 or so clones, 80% to 90% recorded once. General study results and limits: Analysis by sequencing included only one tumor region, so heterogeneity remains possible. Overall survival was longer when the density of T cells in the blood was higher. Clonality peaked in uninvolved adjacent lung rather than tumor. The appearance of a median approximately 55 of the top 100 tumor clones was seen in adjacent lung.

Trimming pared 0 bases from V and 9 bases from J, leaving 12 bases between. This CDR3 comprises 13 residues. CDR1 and CDR2 (germline): SGDLS, YYNGEE. The chain recombines TRBV9 with TRBJ1-1; D is ambiguous. Here the sequenced sample was PBMCs, taken before any cancer treatment. The source of this sequence is a man between 35 and 75 years old with stage II lung adenocarcinoma. CDR3 nucleotide sequence: TGTGCCAGCAGCGTAGAGGCAGGAGGGAAAGCTTTCTTT. Its protein is CASSVEAGGKAFF.